This T cell receptor beta chain was captured by sequencing in a study of OX40 agonist ivuxolimab in advanced cancers. On the study more broadly: The patients received agonistic anti-OX40 (CD134) antibody ivuxolimab. Overall study results and limits: In CD8+ T cells, expanded clones were on average more numerous than in CD4+. Partial responders treated at 0.1-3.0 mg/kg exhibited clonal expansion among the lowest measured.

This clone was seen only once. Its antigen is not known. Clones were read by immunoSEQ multiplex PCR, and TCRdb kept only the in-frame ones, dropping some. The sample holds more than 50,000 clones; about 90% are singletons and the top ten take 5% to 6%. Germline V gene lookup returns CDR1 MNHNY and CDR2 SVGAGI (reference sequence). The CDR3 sequence is 11 residues long. V dropped 1 base and J dropped 6 bases, with 1 base sitting between them. The sequence was obtained from an adult with an advanced solid tumor such as melanoma, head and neck, liver or kidney cancer. V and J are TRBV6-6 and TRBJ1-3; no definite D call. Here the sequenced sample was CD4+ or CD8+ T cells sorted from blood, taken in a trial of the OX40 agonist ivuxolimab. The CDR3 spells CASSYLNTIYF. Here the CDR3 DNA reads TGTGCCAGCAGTTACTTAAACACCATATATTTT.